These 19 T cell receptor beta chains were all obtained from the same sample, sequenced in a study of T cells in localized non-small cell lung cancer. Clones were read by immunoSEQ multiplex PCR, and TCRdb kept only the in-frame ones, dropping some. Of about 34,000 clones in the sample, 78% are singletons; the top ten hold roughly a third. The source material was peripheral blood, sampled before any cancer treatment. The receptors shown here come from a male donor at least 60 years old with stage II squamous cell lung carcinoma.

This chain uses TRBV10-2 with TRBJ1-5; TRBD1 aligns across 10 bases. This CDR3 comprises 15 residues. The V gene end was trimmed by 7 bases and the J gene end by 4 bases; junction bases not matched to a gene: 7. The germline CDR1 and CDR2 sequences are WSHSY and SAAADI. Here the CDR3 DNA reads TGCGCCAGCAAACCGGGACAGGGGTTTAATCAGCCCCAGCATTTT. Amino acid sequence: CASKPGQGFNQPQHF.

This sequence joins TRBV5-6 and TRBJ2-6; 9 bases fit TRBD1. Germline V lookup: CDR1 SGHDT, CDR2 YYEEEE. The length of the CDR3 is 18 residues. The V segment lost 0 bases and the J segment 1 base; nucleotides outside the gene matches: 5. The CDR3, as DNA: TGTGCCAGCAGCTTGGGTGGGACAGGGAGATCTGGGGCCAACGTCCTGACTTTC. It encodes CASSLGGTGRSGANVLTF.

The chain combines TRBV27 with TRBJ1-1; D is unresolved. Germline assignment: CDR1 MNHEY and CDR2 SMNVEV (reference sequence). V lost 0 bases to trimming and J lost 1 base, with 15 bases between them. The CDR3 sequence is 17 residues long. The CDR3 sequence: CASSLSPLARSNTEAFF. CDR3 coding DNA: TGTGCCAGCAGTTTATCCCCCTTGGCCCGATCGAACACTGAAGCTTTCTTT.

The V and J genes are TRBV5-5 and TRBJ2-7; a weak D match, TRBD2 (5 bases). The CDR3 is made up of 14 amino acids. V was clipped by 0 bases and J by 0 bases, with 7 bases between them. The germline gives CDR1 SGHKS, CDR2 YYEKEE (reference sequence). The CDR3 nucleotides are TGTGCCAGCAGCTTGGATGCGGGCTCCTACGAGCAGTACTTC. Amino acid sequence: CASSLDAGSYEQYF.

The chain carries TRBV5-4 and TRBJ1-4; 7 bases map to TRBD1. The CDR3 is 16 residues long. The J segment lost 4 bases and the V segment lost 3 bases, leaving 9 bases of the junction unmatched. Germline CDR1 SGHNT, CDR2 YYREEE (reference sequence). The CDR3 region has the DNA TGTGCCAGCAGCTCAGGACCCGGGACAGTTAATGAAAAACTGTTTTTT. Encoded protein: CASSSGPGTVNEKLFF.

The gene calls are TRBV27 and TRBJ1-5, with no clear D. The CDR3 is made up of 13 amino acids. V gave up 4 bases and J gave up 0 bases, with 4 bases separating them. Germline CDR1 MNHEY, CDR2 SMNVEV (reference sequence). DNA of the CDR3: TGTGCCAGCAGTTCCGATAGCAATCAGCCCCAGCATTTT. Its translation: CASSSDSNQPQHF.

The chain has TRBV7-6 and TRBJ1-1, with TRBD1 identical over 7 bases. Germline-derived CDR1 and CDR2 are SGHVS and FNYEAQ. V dropped 5 bases and J dropped 4; count of bases not matched to a gene: 4. This CDR3 spans 13 amino acids. The CDR3: CASSLTGATEAFF. CDR3 in DNA: TGTGCCAGCAGCCTTACAGGGGCCACTGAAGCTTTCTTT.

This sequence joins TRBV6-5 and TRBJ1-1; D may be TRBD1 (6 bases). The CDR3 is made up of 13 amino acids. Trimming pared 5 bases from V and 11 bases from J, leaving 18 bases between. The germline CDR1 and CDR2 sequences are MNHEY and SVGAGI. The CDR3 DNA is TGTGCCAGCAGTCACGACACAGGGACCGTCGCTTTCTTT. Residues: CASSHDTGTVAFF.

The V gene is TRBV7-9, the J gene TRBJ2-3; D is uncertain. The CDR3 sequence is 14 residues long. Per germline, CDR1 SEHNR and CDR2 FQNEAQ (reference sequence). Trimming shortened V by 5 bases and J by 8 bases, and 17 bases separated the two germline ends. CDR3 nucleotides: TGTGCCAGCAGCGCCGCCCAGATCCGAGCTACGCAGTATTTT. It codes for CASSAAQIRATQYF.

This chain connects TRBV25-1 to TRBJ2-2; TRBD2 is a possible D gene (5 bases). CDR3 length: 13 amino acids. Trimming took 6 bases from V and 4 from J, leaving 9 bases between them. Germline CDR1 is MGHDK and CDR2 is SYGVNS. This chain's CDR3 is CASRVGATGELFF. DNA for the CDR3: TGTGCCAGCAGGGTGGGAGCCACCGGGGAGCTGTTTTTT. Filled out from reference TRBV25-1 and TRBJ2-2, the complete variable domain reads EADIYQTPRYLVIGTGKKITLECSQTMGHDKMYWYQQDPGMELHLIHYSYGVNSTEKGDLSSESTVSRIRTEHFPLTLESARPSHTSQYLCASRVGATGELFFGEGSRLTVL.

CDR3 residues: CASSLSGGRAGEQYF. The CDR3, as DNA: TGTGCCAGCAGTTTATCAGGCGGGAGGGCCGGGGAGCAGTACTTC. The chain is built from TRBV27 and TRBJ2-7; 9 nucleotides line up with TRBD2. The CDR3 is 15 amino acids. The ends lost 0 bases at V and 7 bases at J; junction bases unmatched: 7. Germline V lookup: CDR1 MNHEY, CDR2 SMNVEV (reference sequence).

The chain has TRBV5-1 and TRBJ1-6; a possible D gene is TRBD1 (5 bases). Germline V CDR1 and CDR2: SGHRS, YFSETQ. The CDR3 consists of 17 residues. With 0 bases removed from V and 4 bases from J, the gap between germline ends came to 14 bases. CDR3 loop: CASSLERGEDYNSPLHF. DNA of the CDR3: TGCGCCAGCAGCTTGGAAAGGGGTGAAGATTATAATTCACCCCTCCACTTT.

The rearrangement links TRBV19 to TRBJ2-1; 7 nucleotides match TRBD1. This CDR3 contains 15 residues. J gave up 8 bases and V 5 bases, and 12 bases lay outside the gene matches. The germline V gene has CDR1 LNHDA and CDR2 SQIVND (reference sequence). The CDR3 protein is CASSVGTVAGDEQFF. CDR3 in DNA: TGTGCCAGTAGTGTCGGGACAGTAGCCGGGGATGAGCAGTTCTTC.

The V gene is TRBV27, the J gene TRBJ2-7, with D perhaps being TRBD1 or TRBD2 (5 bases each). The length of the CDR3 is 14 residues. Trimming removed 6 bases from V and 0 bases from J, with 12 bases in between. The germline V gene encodes CDR1 MNHEY and CDR2 SMNVEV (reference sequence). CDR3 DNA sequence: TGTGCCAGCAGCGACAGCGGAGGCTCCTACGAGCAGTACTTC. Translating gives CASSDSGGSYEQYF.

This chain joins TRBV5-4 and TRBJ2-2; 10 positions match TRBD2. The CDR3 length is 18 residues. The germline CDR1 and CDR2 sequences are SGHNT and YYREEE (reference sequence). V lost 4 bases, J lost 7 bases, and 16 bases stayed unmatched. CDR3 nucleotides: TGTGCCAGCAGCCCAAAGGGCCAGCGGGGGGGCGGAAGCGGGGAGCTGTTTTTT. It translates to CASSPKGQRGGGSGELFF.

The table lists this clone with a few counts. The V call is TRBV20-1, the J call TRBJ2-5, with a weak D call TRBD2 (5 bases). Deletions cut 8 bases from V and 4 bases from J, with 11 bases between. The CDR3 length is 11 residues. Germline V lookup: CDR1 DFQATT, CDR2 SNEGSKA (reference sequence). CDR3 in amino acids: CSKDWGETQYF. DNA of the CDR3: TGCAGTAAGGACTGGGGAGAGACCCAGTACTTC.

This CDR3 is CASSMNTRETQYF. Written as DNA, the CDR3 is TGTGCCAGTAGTATGAATACCCGAGAGACCCAGTACTTC. V and J are TRBV19 and TRBJ2-5; D is uncertain. The V end lost 3 bases, the J end lost 4 bases, and 9 bases lay between the germline ends. Germline CDR1 is LNHDA and CDR2 is SQIVND (reference sequence). The CDR3 is 13 residues long.

The chain links TRBV27 to TRBJ1-1; tentative D call: TRBD1 (5 bases). This CDR3 has 12 amino acids. Germline lookup yields CDR1 MNHEY and CDR2 SMNVEV (reference sequence). Trimming took 3 bases from V and 5 from J, leaving 7 bases between them. The CDR3 DNA reads as TGTGCCAGCAGTTTTCAGGGAACTGAAGCTTTCTTT. Protein: CASSFQGTEAFF.

This chain links TRBV19 with TRBJ1-5, with D possibly matching TRBD1 (5 bases). Trimming took off 6 bases at V and 7 bases at J, with 16 bases between the two ends. The CDR3 extends over 14 amino acids. Germline CDR1 and CDR2: LNHDA and SQIVND (reference sequence). The CDR3 region is CASSPDPRDQPQHF. CDR3 coding DNA: TGTGCCAGTAGCCCCGACCCACGGGACCAGCCCCAGCATTTT.